These 25 T cell receptor beta chains share one sample of origin, sequenced in a study of T-cell reconstitution after alpha-beta-depleted transplantation in children. This sample's TCRbeta library carried unique molecular identifier barcodes. TCRdb itself ran the PCR reads through MiXCR, one entry per CDR3 protein. The table has 450,000 to 600,000 distinct CDR3 sequences, under 12% seen once. The sample was PBMCs, taken before TCRalphabeta/CD19-depleted stem cell transplant. All receptors derive from a child younger than 10 with inherited bone marrow failure, due to receive a stem cell transplant.

This clonotype showed up many times. The genes are TRBV6-1 and TRBJ2-1; 7 positions match TRBD2. V shed 4 bases and J 3 bases; nucleotides not matched to a gene: 6. The germline V gene has CDR1 MNHNS and CDR2 SASEGT. The CDR3 runs to 15 residues. The CDR3 here is CASSARRELYNEQFF. The CDR3, as DNA: TGTGCCAGCAGTGCTCGGCGGGAGCTCTACAATGAGCAGTTCTTC.

The chain combines TRBV2 with TRBJ2-3; 7 bases match TRBD2. With 0 bases clipped from V and 2 bases from J, the junction kept 8 bases outside the gene matches. The CDR3 runs 17 residues. CDR1 SNHLY and CDR2 FYNNEI come from the germline V gene. The CDR3 loop reads CASSEARGGSPTDTQYF. Written as DNA, the CDR3 is TGTGCCAGCAGTGAAGCGCGAGGCGGGAGCCCCACAGATACGCAGTATTTT.

About this clonotype itself: A single base separates this from a much larger clone, so it may be a read error. J is TRBJ2-7 and V is TRBV20-1; 8 bases align to TRBD2. Trimming at V came to 1 base and at J to 0 bases, leaving 8 bases not matched to a gene. In germline, CDR1 is DFQATT, CDR2 SNEGSKA (reference sequence). This CDR3 contains 16 residues. The CDR3 DNA reads as TGCAGTGCTAGAGCTCGGGCTAGCGGGTTCTCCTACGAGCAGTACTTC. It specifies CSARARASGFSYEQYF.

This clonotype showed up many times. This chain connects TRBV6-5 to TRBJ2-5; D perhaps matches TRBD2 (5 bases). Germline CDR1 reads MNHEY; CDR2 reads SVGAGI. Trimming pared 4 bases from V and 5 bases from J, leaving 11 bases between. The CDR3 is 13 residues long. The CDR3 loop is CASSSSRAETQYF. The CDR3 DNA sequence: TGTGCCAGCAGTTCATCGAGGGCGGAGACCCAGTACTTC.

At least ten counts were recorded for this clonotype. V and J are TRBV7-9 and TRBJ2-7, with D possibly being TRBD2 (6 bases). V shed 8 bases and J shed 4 bases, with 15 bases lying between them. CDR3 length: 13 amino acids. Germline V gene data show CDR1 as SEHNR and CDR2 as FQNEAQ (reference sequence). The CDR3 DNA is TGTGCCAGCGGGACTCGGGGGTTTTACGAGCAGTACTTC. The encoded protein is CASGTRGFYEQYF.

This clonotype was seen ten or more times. The CDR3 loop is CASSFSSGLDIQYF. For the CDR3, the DNA is TGTGCCAGCAGTTTCAGTTCTGGGTTGGACATTCAGTACTTC. The chain carries TRBV12-3 or TRBV12-4 and TRBJ2-4; D gene ambiguous. V shed 3 bases and J shed 8 bases, with 14 bases lying between them. The CDR3 extends over 14 amino acids.

In its sample, this clonotype was seen once. A single base separates this from a much larger clone, so it may be a read error. The V gene is TRBV20-1, the J gene TRBJ2-7; D ambiguous. CDR1 is DFQATT, CDR2 SNEGSKA, per germline (reference sequence). V lost 0 bases, J lost 8 bases, and 23 bases lay in between. The CDR3 runs to 16 residues. CDR3 protein: CSARDPAVGPGNKQYF. The CDR3 DNA is TGCAGTGCTAGAGACCCTGCTGTCGGACCGGGTAACAAGCAGTACTTC.

There are many counts of this clonotype. The chain uses TRBV24-1 and TRBJ2-1; 11 bases map to TRBD1. Germline-derived CDR1 and CDR2 are KGHDR and SFDVKD. This CDR3 is built from 16 residues. The J segment lost 4 bases and the V segment lost 7 bases, leaving 8 bases of the junction unmatched. CDR3 residues: CATSGTGGRGYNEQFF. The CDR3 DNA reads TGTGCCACCAGCGGGACAGGGGGGAGAGGATACAATGAGCAGTTCTTC.

The sample holds many counts of this clonotype. The CDR3 reads CASSTYGRSGTNTGELFF. CDR3 nucleotides: TGCGCCAGCAGCACCTACGGCCGGTCGGGCACGAACACCGGGGAGCTGTTTTTT. The chain employs TRBV4-1 and TRBJ2-2; D remains unclear. CDR3 length equals 18 residues. V gave up 5 bases and J gave up 0 bases, with 19 bases separating them. The germline V gene encodes CDR1 MGHRA and CDR2 YSYEKL.

The J gene is TRBJ1-6, the V gene TRBV6-1; D perhaps matches TRBD1 (5 bases). The germline gives CDR1 MNHNS, CDR2 SASEGT. V was trimmed by 3 bases and J by 0 bases, leaving 12 bases between them. This CDR3 contains 17 residues. The CDR3 loop reads CASSDPSGSSYNSPLHF. In nucleotides, the CDR3 is TGTGCCAGCAGTGACCCCTCAGGGAGCTCCTATAATTCACCCCTCCACTTT.

This clonotype was seen many times. This rearrangement joins TRBV28 to TRBJ2-7; 8 nucleotides match TRBD1. The CDR3 spans 15 residues. Trimming at V came to 5 bases and at J to 4 bases, leaving 10 bases not matched to a gene. CDR1 and CDR2 (germline): MDHEN, SYDVKM. Here the CDR3 reads CASSNRQGSGYEQYF. As DNA, the CDR3 is TGTGCCAGCAGTAACAGACAGGGGTCAGGGTACGAGCAGTACTTC.

This clonotype was recorded many times. The chain carries TRBV27 and TRBJ2-1, with TRBD1 as a possible D gene (5 bases). The CDR3 is made up of 13 amino acids. V lost 6 bases to trimming and J lost 5 bases, with 11 bases between them. CDR1 and CDR2 from the germline V gene are MNHEY and SMNVEV (reference sequence). The DNA for the CDR3 is TGTGCCAGCAGCTCAGGGCCCCACAATGAGCAGTTCTTC. This gives the protein CASSSGPHNEQFF.

The CDR3 nucleotides read TGCAGCGTTGACTTCCCGACTAGCGGTTACAATGAGCAGTTCTTC. Translated, it gives CSVDFPTSGYNEQFF. The gene calls are TRBV29-1 and TRBJ2-1, with 9 bases aligning to TRBD2. Germline trimming cut 3 bases from V and 4 bases from J; bases unmatched to any gene: 7. The CDR3 is 15 amino acids. The V gene's germline CDR1 is SQVTM and CDR2 ANQGSEA.

This clonotype showed up many times. This rearrangement joins TRBV27 to TRBJ1-1, with D possibly matching TRBD1 (5 bases). The CDR3 covers 14 residues. CDR1 and CDR2 (germline): MNHEY, SMNVEV (reference sequence). The V gene lost 6 bases and the J gene lost 1 base, with 12 bases spanning the gap. CDR3: CASRSGFRNTEAFF. The DNA of the CDR3 is TGTGCCAGCAGATCAGGGTTCAGGAACACTGAAGCTTTCTTT.

This clonotype was detected many times. The V and J genes are TRBV9 and TRBJ2-1, with a weak D call TRBD1 (5 bases). The V end was cut by 0 bases, the J end by 0 bases, with 10 bases between. Germline values: CDR1 SGDLS, CDR2 YYNGEE. CDR3 length: 16 residues. CDR3 in DNA: TGTGCCAGCAGCGTAGATAACAGGCCCTCCTACAATGAGCAGTTCTTC. Encoded protein: CASSVDNRPSYNEQFF.

This clonotype was counted at least ten times. This chain joins TRBV6-5 and TRBJ2-3, with 8 positions matching TRBD2. The CDR3 covers 16 residues. The junction had 9 bases not matched to a gene; V was cut back by 6 bases and J by 1 base. Germline values: CDR1 MNHEY, CDR2 SVGAGI. The CDR3 DNA reads as TGTGCCAGCAGCCGCGGGGGGCGGGATGGCACAGATACGCAGTATTTT. It codes for CASSRGGRDGTDTQYF.

The table lists this clonotype with many counts. CDR3 bases: TGTGCCAGCAGCCTCCCCATCCGGGACACCTTGAACACTGAAGCTTTCTTT. It yields the protein CASSLPIRDTLNTEAFF. The rearrangement uses TRBV7-9 and TRBJ1-1; possibly TRBD1 for D (6 bases). This CDR3 has 17 amino acids. Germline V CDR1 and CDR2: SEHNR, FQNEAQ (reference sequence). V was cut by 5 bases and J by 0 bases, with 19 bases left in between.

About this clonotype itself: Just one base apart from a much larger clone, this may be a read error. The J gene is TRBJ2-2, the V gene TRBV9; 10 nucleotides align to TRBD1. V lost 2 bases, J lost 5 bases, and 9 bases stayed unmatched. The CDR3 is made up of 17 amino acids. Germline CDR1 reads SGDLS; CDR2 reads YYNGEE. CDR3 nucleotides: TGTGCCAGCAGCGTGGGGGCCGGGACAGGGGCAACCGGGGAGCTGTTTTTT. Its translation: CASSVGAGTGATGELFF.

The chain uses TRBV20-1 and TRBJ2-3; either TRBD1 or TRBD2 may supply D (5 bases each). The CDR3 length is 14 residues. Germline V gene lookup returns CDR1 DFQATT and CDR2 SNEGSKA (reference sequence). V was cut by 3 bases and J by 0 bases, with 10 bases left in between. CDR3: CSASWDASTDTQYF. In DNA form, the CDR3 reads TGCAGTGCTAGTTGGGACGCGAGCACAGATACGCAGTATTTT.

This clonotype was seen repeatedly, ten times or more. The J gene is TRBJ2-7, the V gene TRBV7-9; D may be TRBD1 or TRBD2 (5 bases each). V lost 5 bases to trimming and J lost 2 bases, with 10 bases between them. Germline CDR1 SEHNR, CDR2 FQNEAQ (reference sequence). The CDR3 runs 13 residues. CDR3 sequence: CASSLGEPYEQYF. The CDR3 DNA follows: TGTGCCAGCAGCCTGGGGGAACCCTACGAGCAGTACTTC.

V usage is TRBV19 and J usage is TRBJ2-1; TRBD2 is a possible D gene (5 bases). CDR1 and CDR2 (germline): LNHDA, SQIVND (reference sequence). The CDR3 sequence is 15 residues long. V was trimmed by 3 bases and J by 4 bases, leaving 13 bases between them. CDR3 sequence: CASSIELATYNEQFF. The CDR3 bases are TGTGCCAGTAGTATTGAGCTAGCTACGTACAATGAGCAGTTCTTC.

This clonotype appeared many times. The gene calls are TRBV12-3 or TRBV12-4 and TRBJ1-5, with D uncertain. The V gene lost 0 bases and the J gene lost 3 bases, with 15 bases spanning the gap. The CDR3 consists of 17 residues. The CDR3 loop reads CASSLAPTYGLNQPQHF. DNA of the CDR3: TGTGCCAGCAGTTTAGCGCCCACCTACGGCCTCAATCAGCCCCAGCATTTT.

This clonotype has a count of ten or more. The chain carries TRBV27 and TRBJ2-2; D is possibly TRBD2 (5 bases). Germline CDR1 is MNHEY and CDR2 is SMNVEV (reference sequence). With 3 bases removed from V and 5 bases from J, the gap between germline ends came to 7 bases. The CDR3 loop spans 13 amino acids. The CDR3 DNA reads TGTGCCAGCAGTTTGAGAGGGACCGGGGAGCTGTTTTTT. Amino acids: CASSLRGTGELFF.

This clonotype occurred a few times. This chain uses TRBV4-3 with TRBJ2-7; 8 positions agree with TRBD2. The V gene end was trimmed by 0 bases and the J gene end by 4 bases; junction bases not matched to a gene: 5. This CDR3 spans 15 amino acids. Germline V CDR1 and CDR2: LGHNA, YSLEER. In DNA, the CDR3 is TGCGCCAGCAGCCAAGAAGTGTCTAGCGGGTACGAGCAGTACTTC. Translating gives CASSQEVSSGYEQYF.

This clonotype was observed a few times. This chain uses TRBV18 with TRBJ2-5; D is ambiguous. The V and J ends lost 0 bases and 4 bases respectively, with 9 bases between them. Germline CDR1 reads KGHSH; CDR2 reads LQKENI. There are 14 residues in the CDR3. CDR3 residues: CASSPPAPLETQYF. The CDR3 DNA reads as TGTGCCAGCTCACCACCGGCGCCCTTAGAGACCCAGTACTTC.